This TCR beta chain was sequenced for a study of cytomegalovirus exposure and HLA in healthy donors. Assay used: immunoSEQ multiplex PCR; TCRdb lists only in-frame clones, some missing. The sample carries 200,000 to 250,000 clones, approximately 87% recorded once. This clone turned up a few times. The sequence came from a woman aged 18-29 years in good health and CMV-seronegative. Sequenced: PBMCs.

This CDR3 is CASTRTGQGHGYTF. CDR3 DNA: TGTGCCAGCACCCGGACGGGACAGGGTCATGGCTACACCTTC. This rearrangement joins TRBV6-1 to TRBJ1-2, with TRBD1 identical over 9 bases. The CDR3 has 14 residues. Germline lookup yields CDR1 MNHNS and CDR2 SASEGT. V shed 7 bases, J shed 6 bases, and the junction held 9 bases outside the gene matches.